Listed below are T cell receptor beta chains from one sample, sequenced in a study of graft-versus-host responses after intestinal transplantation. Clones were read by immunoSEQ multiplex PCR, and TCRdb kept only the in-frame ones, dropping some. The sample has approximately 9,500 clones, roughly 92% seen once. The material was PBMCs, obtained 41 days after intestinal transplantation. The receptors originated from a human patient who received an intestinal transplant, so some T cells may come from the graft donor. CDR3s include the opening cysteine and the closing phenylalanine or tryptophan. Each record gives: clone size, V gene, D gene, J gene, CDR3 protein, CDR3 DNA. A D gene is named only where the DNA matches it firmly. Some rows have no size entry. The others give once, few or many, or a class for an expanded clone.

NA	TRBV23-1	NA	TRBJ1-4	CASSQSRGATNEKLFF	TGCGCCAGCAGTCAATCGCGAGGGGCAACTAATGAAAAACTGTTTTTT
NA	TRBV9	TRBD1	TRBJ1-4	CASSVDRGGEKLFF	TGTGCCAGCAGCGTGGACAGGGGAGGAGAAAAACTGTTTTTT
NA	TRBV13	TRBD2	TRBJ2-7	CASSLAQRGVSYEQYF	TGTGCCAGCAGCTTAGCTCAGCGGGGGGTATCCTACGAGCAGTACTTC
NA	TRBV9	NA	TRBJ2-7	CASSVGGTPYEQYF	TGTGCCAGCAGCGTAGGGGGGACCCCCTACGAGCAGTACTTC
NA	TRBV27	TRBD2	TRBJ2-7	CASSGLAGVPSGYEQYF	TGTGCCAGCAGTGGACTAGCGGGGGTTCCTTCGGGATACGAGCAGTACTTC
NA	TRBV6-5	NA	TRBJ2-7	CASSYSRGGYEQYF	TGTGCCAGCAGTTACTCCCGGGGTGGGTACGAGCAGTACTTC
NA	TRBV6-1	NA	TRBJ2-7	CASTPMGRGEQYF	TGTGCCAGCACCCCTATGGGCAGGGGCGAGCAGTACTTC
NA	TRBV9	TRBD1	TRBJ1-2	CASSVADRGVIDTF	TGTGCCAGCAGCGTAGCCGACAGGGGGGTCATTGACACCTTC
NA	TRBV10-2	NA	TRBJ2-7	CASSDGDRPYEQYF	TGCGCCAGCAGTGACGGGGACCGACCCTACGAGCAGTACTTC
NA	TRBV6-5	NA	TRBJ1-4	CASSRGAGGEKLFF	TGTGCCAGCAGCCGGGGGGCTGGTGGTGAAAAACTGTTTTTT
NA	TRBV6-4	NA	TRBJ2-3	CASSDGGAADTQYF	TGTGCCAGCAGTGACGGGGGGGCGGCAGATACGCAGTATTTT
NA	TRBV2	NA	TRBJ2-5	CASQISGRLYF	TGTGCCAGCCAAATATCCGGACGTCTGTACTTC
NA	TRBV13	TRBD1	TRBJ1-1	CASSPRQGAQAFF	TGTGCCAGCAGCCCTCGACAGGGAGCCCAAGCTTTCTTT
NA	TRBV5-1	TRBD1	TRBJ2-5	CASSPTRQGLVETQYF	TGCGCCAGCAGCCCCACTCGACAGGGTCTAGTGGAGACCCAGTACTTC
NA	TRBV5-1	TRBD2	TRBJ2-7	CASSAHTSGGPYEQYF	TGCGCCAGCAGCGCCCATACTAGCGGGGGGCCTTACGAGCAGTACTTC
few	TRBV7-6	NA	TRBJ2-2	CASSLESASSSNTGELFF	TGTGCCAGCAGCTTAGAGTCGGCCAGTTCCTCAAACACCGGGGAGCTGTTTTTT
NA	TRBV2	NA	TRBJ2-7	CASSAIYEQYF	TGTGCCAGCAGCGCCATCTACGAGCAGTACTTC
NA	TRBV11-2	NA	TRBJ2-2	CASSLWARTGELFF	TGTGCCAGCAGCTTATGGGCAAGAACCGGGGAGCTGTTTTTT
NA	TRBV4-1	NA	TRBJ1-2	CASSQGFLANYGYTF	TGCGCCAGCAGCCAAGGCTTCCTCGCTAACTATGGCTACACCTTC
NA	TRBV2	NA	TRBJ1-1	CASRSSGGLGTEAFF	TGTGCCAGCCGGTCGTCTGGGGGGCTGGGGACTGAAGCTTTCTTT
NA	TRBV14	NA	TRBJ2-5	CASSQDWRFETQYF	TGTGCCAGCAGCCAAGACTGGCGTTTTGAGACCCAGTACTTC
NA	TRBV6-1	NA	TRBJ1-6	CASSEVTSYNSPLHF	TGTGCCAGCAGTGAAGTCACCTCCTATAATTCACCCCTCCACTTT
NA	TRBV10-2	TRBD1	TRBJ1-2	CASSESGSGDRDPGGYTF	TGCGCCAGCAGTGAGTCGGGGTCGGGGGACAGGGACCCCGGGGGCTACACCTTC
NA	TRBV6-5	TRBD1	TRBJ1-3	CASSYSGGQEYF	TGTGCCAGCAGTTACTCGGGCGGACAGGAATATTTT
NA	TRBV6-4	NA	TRBJ2-3	CASSVGLGADTQYF	TGTGCCAGCAGTGTAGGTCTAGGTGCGGATACGCAGTATTTT
NA	TRBV20-1	NA	TRBJ1-2	CSANTYYGYTF	TGCAGTGCTAACACATACTATGGCTACACCTTC
NA	TRBV5-4	TRBD2	TRBJ2-1	CASSLGLAGAPPYNEQFF	TGTGCCAGCAGCTTGGGTCTAGCGGGGGCCCCCCCCTACAATGAGCAGTTCTTC
NA	TRBV11-3	TRBD2	TRBJ2-1	CASSLAGGDGSYNEQFF	TGTGCCAGCAGCTTAGCCGGGGGGGACGGCTCCTACAATGAGCAGTTCTTC
NA	TRBV11-2	NA	TRBJ1-1	CASSLSLNTEAFF	TGTGCCAGCAGCTTATCTCTGAACACTGAAGCTTTCTTT
NA	TRBV11-2	TRBD2	TRBJ2-3	CASSFSGGATDTQYF	TGTGCCAGCAGCTTTAGCGGGGGGGCCACAGATACGCAGTATTTT
NA	TRBV9	TRBD2	TRBJ2-7	CASSARPGLAVYEQYF	TGTGCCAGCAGCGCGCGCCCTGGACTAGCGGTCTACGAGCAGTACTTC
NA	TRBV5-1	NA	TRBJ2-1	CASSLLGVYNEQFF	TGCGCCAGCAGCTTGCTGGGGGTTTACAATGAGCAGTTCTTC
NA	TRBV29-1	NA	TRBJ2-5	CSVEVGGALETQYF	TGCAGCGTTGAGGTGGGGGGGGCCTTGGAGACCCAGTACTTC
NA	TRBV6-4	TRBD2	TRBJ2-3	CASRELAGGSDTQYF	TGTGCCAGCAGAGAACTAGCGGGGGGATCGGATACGCAGTATTTT
NA	TRBV6-6	NA	TRBJ1-2	CATPRGLGGYTF	TGTGCCACTCCCAGGGGCTTGGGGGGCTACACCTTC
NA	TRBV13	TRBD1	TRBJ2-7	CASAGQGSEQYF	TGTGCCAGCGCGGGACAGGGAAGTGAGCAGTACTTC
few	TRBV7-9	NA	TRBJ2-1	CASSSTARGEQFF	TGTGCCAGCAGCTCGACCGCTCGGGGGGAGCAGTTCTTC
NA	TRBV25-1	TRBD2	TRBJ2-7	CASSEGGRGTYEQYF	TGTGCCAGCAGTGAAGGTGGGAGGGGAACCTACGAGCAGTACTTC
NA	TRBV15	NA	TRBJ2-3	CATSTRQTSTDTQYF	TGTGCCACCAGCACGCGACAGACTAGCACAGATACGCAGTATTTT
once	TRBV4-2	TRBD1	TRBJ2-1	CASSQDLGQGGNEQFF	TGTGCCAGCAGCCAAGATCTGGGACAGGGGGGCAATGAGCAGTTCTTC
NA	TRBV5-5	TRBD1	TRBJ1-2	CASSLYRDRGRRAYGYTF	TGTGCCAGCAGCCTATATCGGGACAGGGGGCGGCGTGCCTATGGCTACACCTTC
NA	TRBV28	TRBD1	TRBJ1-1	CASSLGRGIFTEAFF	TGTGCCAGCAGTTTGGGCAGGGGGATTTTCACTGAAGCTTTCTTT
NA	TRBV6-5	NA	TRBJ2-7	CASSRTYSGPYEQYF	TGTGCCAGCAGCCGAACTTACTCGGGTCCCTACGAGCAGTACTTC
NA	TRBV9	TRBD1	TRBJ1-2	CASSGSPGQGDYGYTF	TGTGCCAGCAGCGGTAGCCCGGGACAGGGCGACTATGGCTACACCTTC